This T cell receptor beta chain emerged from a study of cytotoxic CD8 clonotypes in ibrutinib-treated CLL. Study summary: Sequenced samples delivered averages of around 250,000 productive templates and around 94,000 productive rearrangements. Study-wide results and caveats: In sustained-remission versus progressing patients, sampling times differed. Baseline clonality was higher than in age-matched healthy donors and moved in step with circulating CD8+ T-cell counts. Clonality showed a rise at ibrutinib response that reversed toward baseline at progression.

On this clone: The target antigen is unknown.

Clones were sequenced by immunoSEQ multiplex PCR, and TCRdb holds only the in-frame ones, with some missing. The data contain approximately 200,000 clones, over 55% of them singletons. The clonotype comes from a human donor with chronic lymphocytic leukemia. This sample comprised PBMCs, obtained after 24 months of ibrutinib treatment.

CDR3 in amino acids: CASSQEAENTGELFF. CDR3 bases: TGTGCCAGCAGCCAAGAAGCGGAGAACACCGGGGAGCTGTTTTTT. The chain has TRBV4-2 and TRBJ2-2; tentative D call: TRBD2 (5 bases). V was cut by 0 bases and J by 1 base, with 6 bases left in between. The V gene's germline CDR1 is LGHNA and CDR2 YNFKEQ. This CDR3 spans 15 amino acids.